Sequencing of this T cell receptor beta chain was carried out in a study of T cell responses to AZD1222 COVID-19 vaccine. Points from the study as a whole: Most donors were white British, females outnumbered males, and clonal diversity was possibly underestimated. Baseline seropositivity characterized only six AZD1222 recipients. Dominant at 160-218 and 743-854, vaccine-associated CD4 TCRs also spanned spike.

The table came from immunoSEQ multiplex PCR; TCRdb's copy has only in-frame clones and leaves some out. Found here are 250,000 to 300,000 clones, almost 95% of them singletons; the top ten hold around 0.6%. With respect to this clone: Antigen specificity is unknown. Mismatch with germline at one junction end may stem from a read error.

The length of the CDR3 is 12 residues. Germline CDR1 reads SNHLY; CDR2 reads FYNNEI. This specimen consisted of peripheral blood, obtained 28 days after the second AZD1222 dose. The rearrangement joins TRBV2 to TRBJ1-1; a possible D gene is TRBD1 (6 bases). This sequence was found in an adult who received the AZD1222 COVID-19 vaccine. The CDR3 sequence is CASILGQTGGIF. In DNA, the CDR3 is TGTGCCAGCATCCTCGGACAGACAGGAGGGATCTTT.